Sequencing of this TCR beta chain was carried out in a study of blood T cell repertoires in COVID-19. Study information: COVID-19 samples collected from the United States, Italy and Spain covered acute and convalescent phases. The analysed material was cDNA or gDNA that came from T cells, B-cell-depleted T cells, or PBMCs.

The authors' processing: Amplification of reference gene primers provided the estimated nucleated cell counts. Sequencing was performed with immunoSEQ multiplex PCR; in TCRdb, only in-frame clones are kept and a portion is missing. Clonal size and the V and J genes are those of that table, whereas D and trimming came from the DNA. The sample has 80,000 to 90,000 clones; about 84% are singletons. The CDR3 covers 14 residues. Unmatched junction bases numbered 3, after V lost 5 bases and J lost 2 bases. CDR1 and CDR2 (germline): SGHTA, FQGNSA. The sequence derives from a woman between 70 and 85 years old with acute or convalescent COVID-19. The chain has TRBV7-2 and TRBJ2-5, with 9 nucleotides matching TRBD1. What was sequenced was peripheral blood. The DNA for the CDR3 is TGTGCCAGCAGCAGGGACAGGGTTCAAGAGACCCAGTACTTC. Protein product: CASSRDRVQETQYF.